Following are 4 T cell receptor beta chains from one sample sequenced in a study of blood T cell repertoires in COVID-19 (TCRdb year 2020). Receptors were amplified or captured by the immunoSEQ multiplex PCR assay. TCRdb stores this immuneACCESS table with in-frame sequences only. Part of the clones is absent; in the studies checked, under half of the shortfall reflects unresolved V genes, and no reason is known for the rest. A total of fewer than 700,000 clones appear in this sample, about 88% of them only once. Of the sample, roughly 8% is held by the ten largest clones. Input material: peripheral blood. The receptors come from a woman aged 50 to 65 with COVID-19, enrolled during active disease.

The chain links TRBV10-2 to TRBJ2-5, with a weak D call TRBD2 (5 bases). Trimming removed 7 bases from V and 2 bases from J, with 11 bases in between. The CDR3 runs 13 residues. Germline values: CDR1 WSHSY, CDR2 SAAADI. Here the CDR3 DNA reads TGCGCCAGCACCTCGGGGAGTCAAGAGACCCAGTACTTC. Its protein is CASTSGSQETQYF.

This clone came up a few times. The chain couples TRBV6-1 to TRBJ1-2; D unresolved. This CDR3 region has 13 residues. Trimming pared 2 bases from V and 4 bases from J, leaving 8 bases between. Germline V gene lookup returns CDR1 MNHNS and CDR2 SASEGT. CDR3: CASSEQQVYGYTF. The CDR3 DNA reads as TGTGCCAGCAGTGAACAGCAGGTCTATGGCTACACCTTC.

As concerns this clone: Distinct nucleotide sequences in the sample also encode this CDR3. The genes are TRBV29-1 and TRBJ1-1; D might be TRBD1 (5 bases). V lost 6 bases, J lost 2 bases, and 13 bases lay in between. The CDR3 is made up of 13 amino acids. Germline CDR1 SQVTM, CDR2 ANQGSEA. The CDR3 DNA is TGCAGCGTCCGCACCGGGGGTAACACTGAAGCTTTCTTT. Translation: CSVRTGGNTEAFF.

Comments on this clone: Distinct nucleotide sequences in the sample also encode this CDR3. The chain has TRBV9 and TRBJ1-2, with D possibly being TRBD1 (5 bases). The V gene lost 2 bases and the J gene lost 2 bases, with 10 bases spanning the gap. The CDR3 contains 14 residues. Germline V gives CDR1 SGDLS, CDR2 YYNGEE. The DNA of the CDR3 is TGTGCCAGCAGCGTGGGAGGGGTAAACTATGGCTACACCTTC. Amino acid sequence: CASSVGGVNYGYTF.